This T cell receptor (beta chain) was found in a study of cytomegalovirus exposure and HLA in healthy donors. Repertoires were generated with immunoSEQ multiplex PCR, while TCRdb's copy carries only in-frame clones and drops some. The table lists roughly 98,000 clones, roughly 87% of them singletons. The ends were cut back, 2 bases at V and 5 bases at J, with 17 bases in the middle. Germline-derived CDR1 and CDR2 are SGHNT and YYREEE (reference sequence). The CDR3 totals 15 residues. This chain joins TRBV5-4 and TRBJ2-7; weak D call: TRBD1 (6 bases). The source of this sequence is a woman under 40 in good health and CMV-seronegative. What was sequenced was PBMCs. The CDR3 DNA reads TGTGCCAGCAGCTTCGAGGGGGTGGTAGGGAACGAGCAGTACTTC. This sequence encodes CASSFEGVVGNEQYF.